A single sample is the source of the 12 T cell receptor beta chains below, sequenced in a study of cytomegalovirus exposure and HLA in healthy donors. The PCR used 60 Vbeta and 13 Jbeta primers. Sequenced by immunoSEQ multiplex PCR; TCRdb stores in-frame clones only, minus some. The sample has under 200,000 clones, around 80% seen once. Sequences were obtained from PBMCs. The source of these receptors is a girl aged 5 to 17 in good health and CMV-seropositive.

CDR3 sequence reads: CASKEEADPSGETQYF. CDR3 bases: TGCGCCAGCAAAGAGGAAGCGGACCCCTCCGGGGAGACCCAGTACTTC. The chain recombines TRBV5-1 with TRBJ2-5; D might be TRBD2 (5 bases). Trimming pared 6 bases from V and 5 bases from J, leaving 23 bases between. The CDR3 totals 16 residues. Germline V gene sequence: CDR1 SGHRS, CDR2 YFSETQ.

The V gene is TRBV5-1, the J gene TRBJ1-1; D is perhaps TRBD1 (5 bases). Germline assignment: CDR1 SGHRS and CDR2 YFSETQ. Between the trimmed V and J ends, which lost 2 bases and 4 bases, there was a span of 21 bases. This CDR3 has 17 amino acids. The CDR3 spells CASSFYGRGFYRTEAFF. The DNA of the CDR3 is TGCGCCAGCAGCTTCTACGGAAGGGGATTTTACCGCACTGAAGCTTTCTTT.

The chain joins TRBV7-3 to TRBJ2-1; tentatively, D is TRBD2 (7 bases). This CDR3 is built from 16 residues. V was shortened by 1 base and J by 8 bases, with 18 bases between the two germline ends. The V gene's germline CDR1 is SGHTA and CDR2 FQGTGA. The CDR3, as DNA: TGTGCCAGCAGCTTAATGTTCGCGGGGGCTAAAGATGAGCAGTTCTTC. It encodes CASSLMFAGAKDEQFF.

CDR3 in amino acids: CASSLGVAPNEQFF. The CDR3 DNA follows: TGTGCCAGCAGCTTAGGAGTAGCCCCCAATGAGCAGTTCTTC. The chain has TRBV7-9 and TRBJ2-1, with D unclear. V was cut by 1 base and J by 6 bases, with 10 bases left in between. The CDR3 has 14 residues. Germline CDR1 SEHNR, CDR2 FQNEAQ (reference sequence).

The V and J genes are TRBV9 and TRBJ2-2; D call uncertain. CDR3 length equals 12 residues. Looked up from germline, CDR1 is SGDLS and CDR2 is YYNGEE. V gave up 0 bases and J gave up 7 bases, with 4 bases separating them. CDR3 protein: CASSVVGGELFF. The DNA for the CDR3 is TGTGCCAGCAGCGTAGTCGGCGGGGAGCTGTTTTTT.

The gene calls are TRBV27 and TRBJ2-3; the match to TRBD2 covers 12 bases. Germline V CDR1 and CDR2: MNHEY, SMNVEV (reference sequence). V gave up 5 bases and J gave up 4 bases; unmatched junction bases: 4. The CDR3 is 15 residues long. CDR3 protein: CASSPRTSGADTQYF. The CDR3 DNA is TGTGCCAGCAGTCCCCGGACTAGCGGGGCAGATACGCAGTATTTT.

This chain connects TRBV2 to TRBJ2-4; 15 bases map to TRBD2. Unmatched junction bases numbered 2, after V lost 6 bases and J lost 2 bases. The germline V gene encodes CDR1 SNHLY and CDR2 FYNNEI. The length of the CDR3 is 16 residues. The CDR3 DNA follows: TGTGCCAGCAGGGGGACTAGCGGGGGGTCCAAAAACATTCAGTACTTC. It encodes CASRGTSGGSKNIQYF. The whole variable domain, filled in from reference TRBV2 and TRBJ2-4, reads EPEVTQTPSHQVTQMGQEVILRCVPISNHLYFYWYRQILGQKVEFLVSFYNNEISEKSEIFDDQFSVERPDGSNFTLKIRSTKLEDSAMYFCASRGTSGGSKNIQYFGAGTRLSVL.

The chain joins TRBV7-9 to TRBJ1-2; weak D call: TRBD1 (6 bases). V gave up 1 base and J gave up 5 bases, with 14 bases separating them. In germline, CDR1 is SEHNR, CDR2 FQNEAQ (reference sequence). This CDR3 has 15 amino acids. The CDR3 DNA reads as TGTGCCAGCAGCTTAGAAGGGGGTGCAGAGTATGGCTACACCTTC. Its protein product is CASSLEGGAEYGYTF. The full variable domain, completed using reference TRBV7-9 and TRBJ1-2, is DTGVSQNPRHKITKRGQNVTFRCDPISEHNRLYWYRQTLGQGPEFLTYFQNEAQLEKSRLLSDRFSAERPKGSFSTLEIQRTEQGDSAMYLCASSLEGGAEYGYTFGSGTRLTVV.

This rearrangement joins TRBV30 to TRBJ2-7; a weak D match, TRBD2 (5 bases). The CDR3 sequence is 12 residues long. V dropped 0 bases and J dropped 7 bases, with 10 bases sitting between them. The germline V gene has CDR1 GTSNPN and CDR2 SVGIG (reference sequence). The CDR3 reads CAWSVLRGEQYF. In DNA, the CDR3 is TGTGCCTGGAGTGTACTTCGGGGAGAGCAGTACTTC.

The chain combines TRBV6-5 with TRBJ2-2; D is uncertain. From germline, CDR1 is MNHEY and CDR2 SVGAGI. The germline V and J ends were trimmed by 0 bases and 4 bases, with 12 bases remaining between them. There are 16 residues in the CDR3. The CDR3 DNA sequence: TGTGCCAGCAGTTACTCCCGGGTGCCAGCCACCGGGGAGCTGTTTTTT. It translates to CASSYSRVPATGELFF.

The CDR3 sequence: CASSLKSSYEQYF. CDR3 in DNA: TGTGCCAGCAGTTTAAAATCCAGCTACGAGCAGTACTTC. V gene TRBV27 combines with J gene TRBJ2-7; D not certain. This CDR3 comprises 13 residues. The V gene's germline CDR1 is MNHEY and CDR2 SMNVEV (reference sequence). V lost 2 bases and J lost 3, with 8 bases in between.

V and J are TRBV19 and TRBJ2-7; 8 bases match TRBD1. The CDR3 extends over 13 amino acids. V dropped 5 bases and J dropped 2; count of bases not matched to a gene: 2. Looked up from germline, CDR1 is LNHDA and CDR2 is SQIVND (reference sequence). In nucleotides, the CDR3 is TGTGCCAGTAGTCAGGGGGCCACCTACGAGCAGTACTTC. It is translated as CASSQGATYEQYF.